The entry that follows covers one TCR beta chain sequence. Its antigen is still unknown. The data stem from a study of T cells in narcolepsy. Study background: Patients with NT1 or NT2 and healthy control donors were enrolled.

Findings and limits, study-wide: Some memory CD4+ repertoires had no autoreactive clone sequences. Blood of same and different patients, but not healthy controls, reportedly held recurring autoreactive clonotypes.

Clones were sequenced by immunoSEQ multiplex PCR, and TCRdb holds only the in-frame ones, with some missing. Of around 30,000 clones listed, approximately 77% are singletons. The CDR3 spans 15 residues. Trimming removed 0 bases at V and 7 bases at J, with 10 bases between. Germline CDR1 and CDR2: MNHEY and SVGAGI. What was sequenced was memory (CD45RA-) CD4+ T cells from blood. The TCR originated in a human donor in good health. The chain employs TRBV6-5 and TRBJ1-6; D is unresolved. The DNA of the CDR3 is TGTGCCAGCAGTTACTCGGCGGTGGGGAATTCACCCCTCCACTTT. Its translation is CASSYSAVGNSPLHF.